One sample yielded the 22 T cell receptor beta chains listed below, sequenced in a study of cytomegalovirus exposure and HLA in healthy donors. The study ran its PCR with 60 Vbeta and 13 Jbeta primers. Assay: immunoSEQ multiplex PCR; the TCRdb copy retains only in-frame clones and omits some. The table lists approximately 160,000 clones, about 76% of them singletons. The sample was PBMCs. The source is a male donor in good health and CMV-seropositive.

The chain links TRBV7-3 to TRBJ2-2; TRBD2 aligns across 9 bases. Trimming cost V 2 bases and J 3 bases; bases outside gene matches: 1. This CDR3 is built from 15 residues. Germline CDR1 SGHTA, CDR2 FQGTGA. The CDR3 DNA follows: TGTGCCAGCAGCTTAGGCGGGGGGGACACCGGGGAGCTGTTTTTT. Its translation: CASSLGGGDTGELFF.

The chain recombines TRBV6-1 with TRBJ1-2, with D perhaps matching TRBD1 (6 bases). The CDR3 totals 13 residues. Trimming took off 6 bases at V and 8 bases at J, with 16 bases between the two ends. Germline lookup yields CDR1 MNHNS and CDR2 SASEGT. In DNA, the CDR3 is TGTGCCAGCAGAGAGACAGGTTCTAGCGGCTACACCTTC. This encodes CASRETGSSGYTF.

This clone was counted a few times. CDR3 sequence reads: CASSQDGTGDGTEAFF. The CDR3 region has the DNA TGTGCCAGCAGCCAAGATGGGACAGGGGATGGCACTGAAGCTTTCTTT. This chain connects TRBV4-2 to TRBJ1-1; 10 bases match TRBD1. The J segment lost 4 bases and the V segment lost 0 bases, leaving 5 bases of the junction unmatched. The CDR3 totals 16 residues. Germline CDR1 is LGHNA and CDR2 is YNFKEQ.

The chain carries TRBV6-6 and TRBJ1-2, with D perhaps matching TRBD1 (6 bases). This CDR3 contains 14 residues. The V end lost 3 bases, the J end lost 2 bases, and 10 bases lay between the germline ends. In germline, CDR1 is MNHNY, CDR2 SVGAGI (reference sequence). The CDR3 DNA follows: TGTGCCAGCAGTTATCTTCAGGGGAACTATGGCTACACCTTC. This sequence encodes CASSYLQGNYGYTF.

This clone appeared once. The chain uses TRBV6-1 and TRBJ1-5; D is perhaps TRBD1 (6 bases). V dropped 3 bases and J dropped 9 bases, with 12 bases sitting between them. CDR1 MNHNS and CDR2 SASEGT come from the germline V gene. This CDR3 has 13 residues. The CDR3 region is CASSDGGGRPQHF. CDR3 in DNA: TGTGCCAGCAGTGACGGCGGGGGCCGGCCCCAGCATTTT.

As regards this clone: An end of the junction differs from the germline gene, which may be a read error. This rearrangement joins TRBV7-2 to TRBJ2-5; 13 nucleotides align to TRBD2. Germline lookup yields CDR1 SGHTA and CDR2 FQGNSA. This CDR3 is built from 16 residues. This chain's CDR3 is CASSLGLAGAQGTQYF. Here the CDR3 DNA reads TGTGCCAGCAGCCTAGGACTAGCGGGGGCCCAAGGGACCCAGTACTTC.

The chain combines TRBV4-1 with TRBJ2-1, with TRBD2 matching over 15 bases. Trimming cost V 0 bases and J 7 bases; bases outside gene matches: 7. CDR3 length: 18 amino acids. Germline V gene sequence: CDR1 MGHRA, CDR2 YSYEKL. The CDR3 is CASSQDLIGTSGGNEQFF. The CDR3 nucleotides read TGCGCCAGCAGCCAAGATTTAATAGGGACTAGCGGGGGGAATGAGCAGTTCTTC.

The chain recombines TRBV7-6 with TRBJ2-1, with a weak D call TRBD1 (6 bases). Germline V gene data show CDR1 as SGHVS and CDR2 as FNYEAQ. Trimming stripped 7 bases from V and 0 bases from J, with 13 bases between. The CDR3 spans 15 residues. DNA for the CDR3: TGTGCCAGCACCGATACAGGGAGCTCCTACAATGAGCAGTTCTTC. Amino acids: CASTDTGSSYNEQFF.

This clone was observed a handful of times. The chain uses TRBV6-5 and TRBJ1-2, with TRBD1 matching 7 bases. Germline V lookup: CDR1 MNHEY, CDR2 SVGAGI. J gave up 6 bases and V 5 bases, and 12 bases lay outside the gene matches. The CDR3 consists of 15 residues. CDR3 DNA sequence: TGTGCCAGCAGTCCTAGACAGGGCTCGACAAATGGCTACACCTTC. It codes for CASSPRQGSTNGYTF.

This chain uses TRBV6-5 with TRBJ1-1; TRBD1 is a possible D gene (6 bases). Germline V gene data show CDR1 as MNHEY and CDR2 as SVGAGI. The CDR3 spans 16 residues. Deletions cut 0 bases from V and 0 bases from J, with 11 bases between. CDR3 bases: TGTGCCAGCAGTTACTCGAACAGGGCGGTGAACACTGAAGCTTTCTTT. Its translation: CASSYSNRAVNTEAFF.

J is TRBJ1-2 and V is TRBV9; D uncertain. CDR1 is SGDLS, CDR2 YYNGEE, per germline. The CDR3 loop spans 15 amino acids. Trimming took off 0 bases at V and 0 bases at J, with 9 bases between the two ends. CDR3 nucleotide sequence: TGTGCCAGCAGCGTAGGTATCCTTGCTAACTATGGCTACACCTTC. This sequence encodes CASSVGILANYGYTF.

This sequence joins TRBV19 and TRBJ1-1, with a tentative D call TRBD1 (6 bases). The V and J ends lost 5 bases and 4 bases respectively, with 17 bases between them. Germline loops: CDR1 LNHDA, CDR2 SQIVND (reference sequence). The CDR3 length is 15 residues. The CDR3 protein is CASSPSGGRGTEAFF. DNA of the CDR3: TGTGCCAGTAGTCCCTCGGGGGGCCGCGGCACTGAAGCTTTCTTT.

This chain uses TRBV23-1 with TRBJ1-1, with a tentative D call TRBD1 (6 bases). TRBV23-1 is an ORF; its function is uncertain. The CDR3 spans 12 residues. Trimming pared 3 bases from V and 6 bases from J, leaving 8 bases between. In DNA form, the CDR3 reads TGCGCCAGCAGTCACAGGGGCGCTGAAGCTTTCTTT. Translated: CASSHRGAEAFF.

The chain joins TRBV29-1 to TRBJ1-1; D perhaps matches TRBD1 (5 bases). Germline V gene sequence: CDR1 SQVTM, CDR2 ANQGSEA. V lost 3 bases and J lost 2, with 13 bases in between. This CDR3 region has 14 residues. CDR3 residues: CSVDPGGVNTEAFF. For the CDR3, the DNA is TGCAGCGTTGACCCCGGGGGGGTAAACACTGAAGCTTTCTTT.

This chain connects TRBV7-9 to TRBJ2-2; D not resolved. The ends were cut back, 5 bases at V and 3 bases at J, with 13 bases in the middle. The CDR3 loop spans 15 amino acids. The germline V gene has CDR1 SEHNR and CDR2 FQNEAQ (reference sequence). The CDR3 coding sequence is TGTGCCAGCAGCCCCAGAGGCGGATACACCGGGGAGCTGTTTTTT. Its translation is CASSPRGGYTGELFF.

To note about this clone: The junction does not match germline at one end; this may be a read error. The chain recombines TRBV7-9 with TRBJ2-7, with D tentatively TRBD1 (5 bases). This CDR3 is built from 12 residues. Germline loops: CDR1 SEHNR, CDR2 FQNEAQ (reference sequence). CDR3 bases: TGTTCCAGCAGCTTGGGCAGGGTCGAGCAGTACTTC. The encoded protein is CSSSLGRVEQYF.

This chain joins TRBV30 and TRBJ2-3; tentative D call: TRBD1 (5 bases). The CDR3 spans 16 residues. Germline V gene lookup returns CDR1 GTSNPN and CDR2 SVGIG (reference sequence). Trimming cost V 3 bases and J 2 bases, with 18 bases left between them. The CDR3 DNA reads TGTGCCTGGAGGCCCAAGGGGTTGCGGAACACAGATACGCAGTATTTT. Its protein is CAWRPKGLRNTDTQYF.

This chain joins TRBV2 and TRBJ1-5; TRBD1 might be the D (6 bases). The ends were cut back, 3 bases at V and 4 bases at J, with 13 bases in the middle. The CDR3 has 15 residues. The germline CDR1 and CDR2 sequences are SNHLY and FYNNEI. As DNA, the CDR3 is TGTGCCAGCAGTGAGCGGACAGAGGGGAATCAGCCCCAGCATTTT. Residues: CASSERTEGNQPQHF.

In nucleotides, the CDR3 is TGTGCCAGCAGCGCAGGGGCCGGGGAGCTGTTTTTT. The encoded protein is CASSAGAGELFF. V usage is TRBV11-2 and J usage is TRBJ2-2; D perhaps matches TRBD1 (6 bases). This CDR3 is built from 12 residues. Germline V CDR1 and CDR2: SGHAT, FQNNGV. Trimming shortened V by 5 bases and J by 6 bases, and 7 bases separated the two germline ends.

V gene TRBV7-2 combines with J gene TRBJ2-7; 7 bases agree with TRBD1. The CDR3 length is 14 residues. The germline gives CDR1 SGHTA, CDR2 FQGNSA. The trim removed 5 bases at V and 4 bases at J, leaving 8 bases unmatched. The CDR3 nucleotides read TGTGCCAGCAGCCGTGGGGACAGTCGATACGAGCAGTACTTC. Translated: CASSRGDSRYEQYF.

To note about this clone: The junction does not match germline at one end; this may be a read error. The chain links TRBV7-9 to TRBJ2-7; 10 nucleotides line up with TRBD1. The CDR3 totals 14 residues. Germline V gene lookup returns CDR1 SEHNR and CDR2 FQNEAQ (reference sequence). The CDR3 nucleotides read TGTTCCAGCAGCTTAAGTGACAGGGGGCCCGAGCAGTACTTC. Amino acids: CSSSLSDRGPEQYF.

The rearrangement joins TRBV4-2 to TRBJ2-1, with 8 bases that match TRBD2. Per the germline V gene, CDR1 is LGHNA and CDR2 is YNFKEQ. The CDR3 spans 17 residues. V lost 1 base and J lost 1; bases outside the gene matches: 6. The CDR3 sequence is CASSQVVRGGSYNEQFF. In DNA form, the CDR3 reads TGTGCCAGCAGCCAAGTGGTTCGGGGGGGGTCCTACAATGAGCAGTTCTTC.